This T cell receptor (beta chain) came from a study of T cell changes during pregnancy in multiple sclerosis. Germline CDR1 SGHNT, CDR2 YYREEE (reference sequence). CDR3 length: 12 residues. Trimming took 1 base from V and 7 from J, leaving 8 bases between them. Assay used: immunoSEQ multiplex PCR; TCRdb lists only in-frame clones, some missing. Here the sample spans roughly 64,000 clones, about nine tenths being singletons. This clonotype was obtained from a female donor with multiple sclerosis, enrolled in a pregnancy study. The V gene is TRBV5-4, the J gene TRBJ1-1, with D uncertain. The specimen comprised peripheral blood, sampled in the second trimester of pregnancy. In DNA, the CDR3 is TGTGCCAGCAGCTTGATCGGAGGTGAAGCTTTCTTT. Translation gives CASSLIGGEAFF.